These T cell receptor beta chains were read from a single sample in a study of cytomegalovirus exposure and HLA in healthy donors. Data came from immunoSEQ multiplex PCR; TCRdb stores just in-frame clones and leaves some out. Among 100,000 or so clones listed, around 80% were seen once. Sequences were obtained from PBMCs. These receptors were taken from a woman in her fifties or sixties in good health and CMV-seropositive. The CDR3 runs from the conserved cysteine through the conserved F or W. The D gene is left open where the match is weak.

J: TRBJ1-1
V: TRBV7-9
D: NA
CDR3: CASQGNPEAFF
DNA: TGTGCCAGCCAGGGAAACCCTGAAGCTTTCTTT

J: TRBJ2-7
V: TRBV19
D: TRBD1
CDR3: CASSIAKNRGYEQYF
DNA: TGTGCCAGTAGTATAGCTAAGAACAGGGGGTACGAGCAGTACTTC

J: TRBJ2-7
V: TRBV7-3
D: TRBD1
CDR3: CASSLGGGGQGRWGPKYEQYF
DNA: TGTGCCAGCAGCTTAGGGGGTGGGGGACAGGGGAGATGGGGCCCTAAATACGAGCAGTACTTC

J: TRBJ2-3
V: TRBV7-2
D: TRBD1
CDR3: CASSLGVRDSKYF
DNA: TGTGCCAGCAGCTTAGGGGTTAGGGACAGCAAGTATTTT

J: TRBJ2-2
V: TRBV9
D: TRBD2
CDR3: CASSVASGRAGTGELFF
DNA: TGTGCCAGCAGCGTAGCGAGCGGGAGGGCAGGCACCGGGGAGCTGTTTTTT

J: TRBJ1-1
V: TRBV19
D: NA
CDR3: CASTRGQGNTEAFF
DNA: TGTGCCAGTACTCGGGGACAAGGGAACACTGAAGCTTTCTTT

J: TRBJ2-5
V: TRBV5-8
D: NA
CDR3: CASSLTVQETQYF
DNA: TGTGCCAGCAGCTTAACAGTTCAAGAGACCCAGTACTTC

J: TRBJ1-6
V: TRBV5-6
D: TRBD1
CDR3: CASSLGDRVSPLHF
DNA: TGTGCCAGCAGCTTGGGGGACAGGGTTTCACCCCTCCACTTT

J: TRBJ2-1
V: TRBV11-2
D: TRBD2
CDR3: CASSLGSSGVNNEQFF
DNA: TGTGCCAGCAGCTTAGGATCTAGCGGGGTTAACAATGAGCAGTTCTTC

J: TRBJ2-3
V: TRBV30
D: NA
CDR3: CAWTIGTTSTDTQYF
DNA: TGTGCCTGGACTATCGGGACAACTAGCACAGATACGCAGTATTTT